This is a list of T cell receptor beta chains from one sample in a study of beta chain features in type 1 diabetes. Some clones are missing from TCRdb's copy, which holds only in-frame ones; the method was immunoSEQ multiplex PCR. The sample consists of roughly 290,000 clones, around 7.3% of them appearing once. Sequencing was performed on central memory CD4+ T cells from blood. The receptors derive from a woman younger than 30 in good health. CDR3s include the opening cysteine and the closing phenylalanine or tryptophan. Each record gives: clone size, V gene, CDR3 protein. Clone size is shown for a subset of rows, as once, few, many or a class of expanded clone.

>NA|TRBV7-9
CASSPSGVGELFF
>NA|TRBV28
CASRIQGTQPQHF
>few|TRBV27
CASSSPLIYNEQFF
>many|TRBV27
CASSTPTGGGYTF
>NA|TRBV20-1
CSARRGLQYF
>many|TRBV28
CASSRTGSNTIYF
>NA|TRBV6-1
CASSRGWQETQYF
>NA|TRBV29-1
CSVDWDYNEQFF
>few|TRBV14
CASSQAFGTDTQYF
>NA|TRBV7-9
CASSLGTGGFNEQFF
>NA|TRBV6-4
CASSDTLVEGTDTQYF